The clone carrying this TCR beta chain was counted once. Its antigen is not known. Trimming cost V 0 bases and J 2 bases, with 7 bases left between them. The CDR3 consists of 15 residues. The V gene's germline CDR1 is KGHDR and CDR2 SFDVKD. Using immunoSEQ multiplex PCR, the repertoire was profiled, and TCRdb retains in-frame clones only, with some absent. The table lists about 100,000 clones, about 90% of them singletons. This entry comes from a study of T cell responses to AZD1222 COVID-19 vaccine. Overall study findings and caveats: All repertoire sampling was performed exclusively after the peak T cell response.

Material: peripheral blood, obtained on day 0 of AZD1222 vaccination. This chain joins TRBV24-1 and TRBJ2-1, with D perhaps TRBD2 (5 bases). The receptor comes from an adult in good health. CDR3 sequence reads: CATSDLAGAYNEQFF. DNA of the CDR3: TGTGCCACCAGTGATTTGGCCGGGGCCTACAATGAGCAGTTCTTC.